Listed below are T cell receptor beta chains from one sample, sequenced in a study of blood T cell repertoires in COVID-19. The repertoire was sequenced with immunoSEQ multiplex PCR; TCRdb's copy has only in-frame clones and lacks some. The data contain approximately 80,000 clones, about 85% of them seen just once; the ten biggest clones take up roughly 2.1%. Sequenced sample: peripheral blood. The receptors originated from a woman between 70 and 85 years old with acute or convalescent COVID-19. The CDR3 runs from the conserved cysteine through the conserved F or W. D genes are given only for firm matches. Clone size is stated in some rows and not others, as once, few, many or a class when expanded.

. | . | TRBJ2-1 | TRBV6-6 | TGTGCCAGCAGTTCCCCAGGGGTCCACAGCCAGGGTGAGCAGTTCTTC | CASSSPGVHSQGEQFF
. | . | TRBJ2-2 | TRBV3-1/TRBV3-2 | TGTGCCAGCAGCCAAACACGTACCGGGGAGCTGTTTTTT | CASSQTRTGELFF
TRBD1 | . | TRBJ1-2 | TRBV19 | TGTGCCAGTAGTATACCGGGACAGGGGGACGACGGCTACACCTTC | CASSIPGQGDDGYTF
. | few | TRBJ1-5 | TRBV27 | TGTGCCAGCAACCCGGTCCCTCTCGGCAATCAGCCCCAGCATTTT | CASNPVPLGNQPQHF
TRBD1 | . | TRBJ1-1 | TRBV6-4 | TGTGCCAGCAGACTCCGACAGGGGGCCACTGAAGCTTTCTTT | CASRLRQGATEAFF
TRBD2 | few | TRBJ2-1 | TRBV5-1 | TGCGCCAGCAGCTTGGGGACTAGCGGGGGGGCCTACAATGAGCAGTTCTTC | CASSLGTSGGAYNEQFF
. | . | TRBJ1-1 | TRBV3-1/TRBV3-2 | TGTGCCAGCAGCCAAAGCGTATACTTGAACACTGAAGCTTTCTTT | CASSQSVYLNTEAFF
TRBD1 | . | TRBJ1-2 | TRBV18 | TGTGCCAGCTCACCTCCGGGACAGGGGGACAATGGCTACACCTTC | CASSPPGQGDNGYTF
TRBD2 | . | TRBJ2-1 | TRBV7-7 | TGTGCTAGCAGCTTCTCCGGGGGGAATGAGCAGTTCTTC | CASSFSGGNEQFF
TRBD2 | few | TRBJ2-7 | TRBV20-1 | TGCAGTGCTAGTGTTAGCGGGGTATACGAGCAGTACTTC | CSASVSGVYEQYF
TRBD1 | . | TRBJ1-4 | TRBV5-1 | TGCGCCAGCAGCGCCGGGGACAGGGATGAAAAACTGTTTTTT | CASSAGDRDEKLFF
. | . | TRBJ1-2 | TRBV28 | TGTGCCAGCAGTCCTCCCGGTTATGGCTACACCTTC | CASSPPGYGYTF
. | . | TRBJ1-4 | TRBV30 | TGTGCCTGGAGCCCCACGCTGGGGGCCAGAACTGAAAAACTGTTTTTT | CAWSPTLGARTEKLFF
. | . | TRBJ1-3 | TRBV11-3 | TGTGCCAGCAGCACGGGGATCATAGGAAACACCATATATTTT | CASSTGIIGNTIYF
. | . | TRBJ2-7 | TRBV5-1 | TGCGCCAGCAGCCTTGACGGGAGCGAGCAGTACTTC | CASSLDGSEQYF
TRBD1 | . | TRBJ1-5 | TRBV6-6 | TGTGCCAGCTGGACAGGGTTTAATCAGCCCCAGCATTTT | CASWTGFNQPQHF
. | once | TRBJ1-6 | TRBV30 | TGTGCCTGGAGTGTGCAGCGGAGGTCACCCCTCCACTTT | CAWSVQRRSPLHF
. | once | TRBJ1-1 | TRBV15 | TGTGCCACCAGCAGAGACAGGCTGAACACTGAAGCTTTCTTT | CATSRDRLNTEAFF
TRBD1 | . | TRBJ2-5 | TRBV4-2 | TGTGCCAGCAGCCCCCCGGGACAGGGGTTTCTACTGCCCTCGACTCAAGAGACCCAGTACTTC | CASSPPGQGFLLPSTQETQYF
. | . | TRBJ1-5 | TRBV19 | TGTGCCAGTAGTATAGTACAGGGAAGTGGCAATCAGCCCCAGCATTTT | CASSIVQGSGNQPQHF
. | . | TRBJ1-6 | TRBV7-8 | TGTGCCAGCAGCCCCCACGGGACATTTGGTTCACCCCTCCACTTT | CASSPHGTFGSPLHF
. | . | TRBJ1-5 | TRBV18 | TGTGCCAGCTCGCAATTTGGGCAGGGGAATCAGCCCCAGCATTTT | CASSQFGQGNQPQHF
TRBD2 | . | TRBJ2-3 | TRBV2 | TGTGCCAGCAGTACCCTAGCGGGGAGCACAGATACGCAGTATTTT | CASSTLAGSTDTQYF
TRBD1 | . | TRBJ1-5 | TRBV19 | TGTGCCAGTAGTATAGATGGGACAGGAGGGACGCGGCCCCAGCATTTT | CASSIDGTGGTRPQHF
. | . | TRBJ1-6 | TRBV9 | TGTGCCAGCAGCGTAGTCGGACAACCCCTCCACTTT | CASSVVGQPLHF